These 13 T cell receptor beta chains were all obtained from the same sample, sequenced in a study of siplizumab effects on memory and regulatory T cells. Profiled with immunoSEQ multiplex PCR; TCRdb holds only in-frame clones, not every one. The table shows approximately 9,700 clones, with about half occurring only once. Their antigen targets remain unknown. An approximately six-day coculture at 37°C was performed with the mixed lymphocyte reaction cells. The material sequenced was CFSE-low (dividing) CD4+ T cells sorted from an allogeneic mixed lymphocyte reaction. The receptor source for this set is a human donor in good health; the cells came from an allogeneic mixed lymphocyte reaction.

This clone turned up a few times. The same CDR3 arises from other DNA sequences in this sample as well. The CDR3 loop reads CSYSSQETQYF. In nucleotides, the CDR3 is TGCAGTTATTCCTCACAAGAGACCCAGTACTTC. This chain uses TRBV20-1 with TRBJ2-5; D not resolved. Trimming removed 8 bases from V and 2 bases from J, with 9 bases in between. Germline values: CDR1 DFQATT, CDR2 SNEGSKA (reference sequence). CDR3 length: 11 residues.

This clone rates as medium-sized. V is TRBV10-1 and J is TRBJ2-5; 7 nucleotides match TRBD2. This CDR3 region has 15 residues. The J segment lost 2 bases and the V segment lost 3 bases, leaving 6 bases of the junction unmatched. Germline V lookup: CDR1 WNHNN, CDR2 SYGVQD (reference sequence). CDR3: CASSDGGSGQETQYF. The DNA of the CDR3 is TGCGCCAGCAGTGACGGGGGGAGCGGTCAAGAGACCCAGTACTTC.

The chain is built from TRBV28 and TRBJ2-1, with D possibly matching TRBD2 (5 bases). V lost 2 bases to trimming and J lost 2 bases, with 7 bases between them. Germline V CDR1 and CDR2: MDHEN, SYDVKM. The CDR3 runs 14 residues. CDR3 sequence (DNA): TGTGCCAGCAGTTTAGCGGGCGCCTACAATGAGCAGTTCTTC. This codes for CASSLAGAYNEQFF.

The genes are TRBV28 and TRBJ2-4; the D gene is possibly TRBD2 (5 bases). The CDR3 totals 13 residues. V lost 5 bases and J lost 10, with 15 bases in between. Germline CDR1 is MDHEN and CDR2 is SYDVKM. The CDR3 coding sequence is TGTGCCAGCAGTACCGGGAACGTTCTAATTCAGTACTTC. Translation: CASSTGNVLIQYF.

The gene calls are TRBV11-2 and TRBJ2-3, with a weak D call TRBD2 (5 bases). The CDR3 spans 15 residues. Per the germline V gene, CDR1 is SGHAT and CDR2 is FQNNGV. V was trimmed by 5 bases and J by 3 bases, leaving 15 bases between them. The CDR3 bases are TGTGCCAGCAGCCAAGATCGGCGGGTGACAGATACGCAGTATTTT. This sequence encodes CASSQDRRVTDTQYF.

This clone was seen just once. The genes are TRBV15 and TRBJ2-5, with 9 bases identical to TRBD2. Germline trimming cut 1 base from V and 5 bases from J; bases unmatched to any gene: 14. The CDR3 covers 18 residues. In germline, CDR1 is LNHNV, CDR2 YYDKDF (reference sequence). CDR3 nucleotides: TGTGCCACCAGCAGAGTATTTAGAATGGCGGGAGGGCCTGAGACCCAGTACTTC. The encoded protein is CATSRVFRMAGGPETQYF.

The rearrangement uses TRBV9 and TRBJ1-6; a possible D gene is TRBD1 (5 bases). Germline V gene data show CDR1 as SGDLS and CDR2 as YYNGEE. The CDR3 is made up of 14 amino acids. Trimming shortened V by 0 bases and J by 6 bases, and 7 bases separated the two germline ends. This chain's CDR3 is CASSVGGVNSPLHF. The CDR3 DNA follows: TGTGCCAGCAGCGTAGGAGGGGTTAATTCACCCCTCCACTTT.

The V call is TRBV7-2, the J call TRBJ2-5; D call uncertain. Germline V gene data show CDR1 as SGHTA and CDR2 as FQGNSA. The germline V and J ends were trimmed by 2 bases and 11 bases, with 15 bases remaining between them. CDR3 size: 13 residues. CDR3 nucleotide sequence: TGTGCCAGCAGCTTAAGGTTCGGAGCAGAGCAGTACTTC. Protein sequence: CASSLRFGAEQYF.

Here the CDR3 reads CASSTGTSGTDTQYF. The CDR3 DNA is TGTGCCAGCAGCACCGGGACTAGCGGTACAGATACGCAGTATTTT. This chain connects TRBV9 to TRBJ2-3; 11 bases agree with TRBD2. CDR3 length equals 15 residues. J lost 3 bases, V lost 4 bases, and 4 bases had no gene match. Germline CDR1 and CDR2: SGDLS and YYNGEE.

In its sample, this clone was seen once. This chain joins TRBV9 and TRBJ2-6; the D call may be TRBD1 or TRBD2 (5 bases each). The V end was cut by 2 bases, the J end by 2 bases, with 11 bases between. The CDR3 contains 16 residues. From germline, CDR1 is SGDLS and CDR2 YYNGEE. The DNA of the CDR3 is TGTGCCAGCAGCGTTCCTTGGGGGACTGGGGCCAACGTCCTGACTTTC. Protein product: CASSVPWGTGANVLTF.

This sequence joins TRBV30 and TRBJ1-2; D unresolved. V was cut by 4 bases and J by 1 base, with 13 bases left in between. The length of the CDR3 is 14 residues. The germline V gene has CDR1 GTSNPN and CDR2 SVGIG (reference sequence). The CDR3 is CAWTRWGYNYGYTF. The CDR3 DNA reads TGTGCCTGGACTAGGTGGGGATATAACTATGGCTACACCTTC.

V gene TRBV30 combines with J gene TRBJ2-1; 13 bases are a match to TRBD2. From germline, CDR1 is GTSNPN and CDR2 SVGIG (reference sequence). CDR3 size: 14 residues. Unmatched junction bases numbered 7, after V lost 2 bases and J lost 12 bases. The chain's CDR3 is CAWSRTSGRERQFF. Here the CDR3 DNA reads TGTGCCTGGAGTAGGACTAGCGGGAGAGAAAGGCAGTTCTTC.

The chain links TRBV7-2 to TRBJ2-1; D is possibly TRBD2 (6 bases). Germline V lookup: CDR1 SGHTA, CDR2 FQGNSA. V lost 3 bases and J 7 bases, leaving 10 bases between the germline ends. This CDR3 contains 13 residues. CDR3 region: CASSFGGKNEQFF. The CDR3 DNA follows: TGTGCCAGCAGCTTCGGGGGAAAAAATGAGCAGTTCTTC.